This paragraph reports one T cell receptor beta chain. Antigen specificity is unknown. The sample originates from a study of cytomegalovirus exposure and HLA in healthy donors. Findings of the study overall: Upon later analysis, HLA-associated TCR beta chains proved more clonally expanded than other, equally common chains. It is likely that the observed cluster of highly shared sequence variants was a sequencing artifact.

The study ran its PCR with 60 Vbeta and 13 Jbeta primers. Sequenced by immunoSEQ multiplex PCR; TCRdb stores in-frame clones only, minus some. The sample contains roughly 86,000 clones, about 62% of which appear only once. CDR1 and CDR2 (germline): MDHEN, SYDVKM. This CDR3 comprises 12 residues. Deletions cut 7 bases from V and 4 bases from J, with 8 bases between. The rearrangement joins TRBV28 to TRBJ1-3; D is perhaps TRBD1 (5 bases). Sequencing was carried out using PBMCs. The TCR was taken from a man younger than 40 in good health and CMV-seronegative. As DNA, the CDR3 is TGTGCCAGCAAGGAGGGGGGAAACACCATATATTTT. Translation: CASKEGGNTIYF.